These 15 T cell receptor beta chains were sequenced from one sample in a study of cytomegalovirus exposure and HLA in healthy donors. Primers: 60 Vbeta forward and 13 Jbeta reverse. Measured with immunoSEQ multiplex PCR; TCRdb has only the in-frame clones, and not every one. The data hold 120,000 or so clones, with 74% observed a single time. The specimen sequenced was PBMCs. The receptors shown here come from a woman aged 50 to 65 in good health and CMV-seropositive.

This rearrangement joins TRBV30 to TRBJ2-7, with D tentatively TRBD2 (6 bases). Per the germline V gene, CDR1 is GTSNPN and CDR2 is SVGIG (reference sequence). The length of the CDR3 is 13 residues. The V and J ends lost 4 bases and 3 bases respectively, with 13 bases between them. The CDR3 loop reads CAWKASVFYEQYF. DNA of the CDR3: TGTGCCTGGAAGGCTAGCGTGTTCTACGAGCAGTACTTC.

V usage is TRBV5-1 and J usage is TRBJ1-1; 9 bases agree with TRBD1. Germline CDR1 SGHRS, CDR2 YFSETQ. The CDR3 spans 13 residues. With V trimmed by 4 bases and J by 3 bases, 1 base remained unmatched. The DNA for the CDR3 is TGCGCCAGCAGCGGGACAGGGTACACTGAAGCTTTCTTT. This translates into CASSGTGYTEAFF.

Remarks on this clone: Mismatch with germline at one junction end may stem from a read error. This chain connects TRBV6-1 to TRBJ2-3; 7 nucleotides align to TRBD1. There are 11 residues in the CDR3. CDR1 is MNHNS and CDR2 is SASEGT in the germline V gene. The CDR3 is CASSEPGTESF. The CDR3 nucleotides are TGTGCCAGCAGTGAACCAGGGACAGAAAGTTTT.

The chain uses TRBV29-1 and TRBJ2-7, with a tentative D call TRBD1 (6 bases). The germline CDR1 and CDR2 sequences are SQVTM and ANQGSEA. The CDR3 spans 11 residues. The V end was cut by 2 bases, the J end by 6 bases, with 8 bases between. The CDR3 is CSVERGIEQYF. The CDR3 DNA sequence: TGCAGCGTTGAAAGGGGGATCGAGCAGTACTTC.

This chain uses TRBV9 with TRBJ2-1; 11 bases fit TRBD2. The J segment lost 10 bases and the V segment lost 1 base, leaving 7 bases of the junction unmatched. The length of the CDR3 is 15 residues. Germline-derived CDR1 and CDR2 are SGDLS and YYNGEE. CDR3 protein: CASSVIGSGGDEQFF. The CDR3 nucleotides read TGTGCCAGCAGCGTAATTGGTAGCGGGGGGGACGAGCAGTTCTTC.

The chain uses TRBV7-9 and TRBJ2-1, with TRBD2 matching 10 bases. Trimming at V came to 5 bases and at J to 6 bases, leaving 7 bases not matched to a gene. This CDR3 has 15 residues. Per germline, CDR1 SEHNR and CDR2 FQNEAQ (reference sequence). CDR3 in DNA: TGTGCCAGCAGCCGACTAGCGGGTACTTCCAATGAGCAGTTCTTC. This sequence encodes CASSRLAGTSNEQFF.

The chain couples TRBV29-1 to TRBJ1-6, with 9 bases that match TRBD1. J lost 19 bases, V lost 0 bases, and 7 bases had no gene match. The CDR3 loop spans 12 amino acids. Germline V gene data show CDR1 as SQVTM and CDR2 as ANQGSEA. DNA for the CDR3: TGCAGCGTTGAAGATGGGACAGGGCCCAGGCACTTT. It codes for CSVEDGTGPRHF.

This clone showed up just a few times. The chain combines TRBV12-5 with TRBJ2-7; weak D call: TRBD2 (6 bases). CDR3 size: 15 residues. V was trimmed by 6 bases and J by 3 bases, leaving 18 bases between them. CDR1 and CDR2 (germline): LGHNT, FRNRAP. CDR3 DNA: TGTGCTAGTGGCTCAGGGCAGGCGGGAAGCTACGAGCAGTACTTC. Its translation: CASGSGQAGSYEQYF. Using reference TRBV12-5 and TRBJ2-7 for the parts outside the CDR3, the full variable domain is DARVTQTPRHKVTEMGQEVTMRCQPILGHNTVFWYRQTMMQGLELLAYFRNRAPLDDSGMPKDRFSAEMPDATLATLKIQPSEPRDSAVYFCASGSGQAGSYEQYFGPGTRLTVT.

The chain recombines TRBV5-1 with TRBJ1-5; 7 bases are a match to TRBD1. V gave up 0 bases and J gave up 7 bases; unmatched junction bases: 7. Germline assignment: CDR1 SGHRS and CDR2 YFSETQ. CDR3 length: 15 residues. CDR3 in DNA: TGCGCCAGCAGCTTGGACAGGGGCCTCGGGCAGCCCCAGCATTTT. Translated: CASSLDRGLGQPQHF.

The CDR3 loop is CASSFKGKGAEAFF. The CDR3 region has the DNA TGTGCCAGTAGTTTCAAGGGAAAAGGGGCTGAAGCTTTCTTT. This chain connects TRBV19 to TRBJ1-1; TRBD1 is a possible D gene (5 bases). V was shortened by 5 bases and J by 6 bases, with 16 bases between the two germline ends. The CDR3 has 14 residues. Germline V gene data show CDR1 as LNHDA and CDR2 as SQIVND (reference sequence).

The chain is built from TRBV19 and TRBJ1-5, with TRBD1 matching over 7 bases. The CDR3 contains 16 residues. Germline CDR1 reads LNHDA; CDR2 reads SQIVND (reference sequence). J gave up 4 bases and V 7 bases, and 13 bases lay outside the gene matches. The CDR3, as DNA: TGTGCCAGTACTCAGGGGGGTAGCTTTTTGAATCAGCCCCAGCATTTT. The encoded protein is CASTQGGSFLNQPQHF.

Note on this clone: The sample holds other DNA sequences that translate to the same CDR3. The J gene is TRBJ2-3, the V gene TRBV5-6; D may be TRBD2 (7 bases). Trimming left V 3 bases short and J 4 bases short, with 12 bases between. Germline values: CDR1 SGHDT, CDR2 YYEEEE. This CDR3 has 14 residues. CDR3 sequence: CASSSIGGPDTQYF. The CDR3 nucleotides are TGTGCCAGCAGCTCGATCGGGGGGCCAGATACGCAGTATTTT.

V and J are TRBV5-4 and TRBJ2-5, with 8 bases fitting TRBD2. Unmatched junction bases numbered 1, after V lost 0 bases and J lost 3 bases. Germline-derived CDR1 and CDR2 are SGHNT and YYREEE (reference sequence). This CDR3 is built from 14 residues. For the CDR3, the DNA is TGTGCCAGCAGCTTGGGACTAGCGAAAGAGACCCAGTACTTC. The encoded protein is CASSLGLAKETQYF.

The CDR3 coding sequence is TGCGCCAGCAGCTTGGGGAGTCAGGGGGCCGGGGCCAACGTCCTGACTTTC. This translates into CASSLGSQGAGANVLTF. J is TRBJ2-6 and V is TRBV5-1; 8 bases are a match to TRBD1. Germline trimming cut 0 bases from V and 4 bases from J; bases unmatched to any gene: 6. This CDR3 has 17 amino acids. CDR1 is SGHRS, CDR2 YFSETQ, per germline.

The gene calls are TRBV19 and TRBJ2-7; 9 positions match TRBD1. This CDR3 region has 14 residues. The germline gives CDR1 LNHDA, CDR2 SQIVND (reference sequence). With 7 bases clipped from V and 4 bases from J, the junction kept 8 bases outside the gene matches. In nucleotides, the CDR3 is TGTGCCAGTACACCGGGACAGGGCTCGTACGAGCAGTACTTC. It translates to CASTPGQGSYEQYF.